Listed here are 23 T cell receptor beta chains from one sample, sequenced in a study of long-term antiretroviral therapy in people with HIV. The assay, immunoSEQ v3.0, was run at survey level. TCRdb keeps only in-frame clones here, not all; method: immunoSEQ multiplex PCR. The profile shows around 15,000 clones, roughly 94% of them singletons. The sample consisted of unsorted PBMCs, taken roughly 6.8 years after starting antiretroviral therapy. These receptors all stem from a woman between 50 and 59 years old with HIV.

The chain has TRBV5-4 and TRBJ2-4; TRBD2 agrees at 8 bases. J gave up 1 base and V 6 bases, and 6 bases lay outside the gene matches. Germline CDR1 is SGHNT and CDR2 is YYREEE (reference sequence). The CDR3 has 15 amino acids. CDR3 residues: CASTDKREAKNIQYF. The CDR3 region has the DNA TGTGCCAGCACCGACAAGCGGGAGGCCAAAAACATTCAGTACTTC.

This chain links TRBV19 with TRBJ1-5; D is undetermined. Germline V lookup: CDR1 LNHDA, CDR2 SQIVND (reference sequence). The CDR3 contains 14 residues. V was trimmed by 6 bases and J by 3 bases, leaving 12 bases between them. In DNA form, the CDR3 reads TGTGCCAGTAGGTTAGGACGGATCAATCAGCCCCAGCATTTT. Its protein product is CASRLGRINQPQHF.

The rearrangement links TRBV5-6 to TRBJ1-4; D is perhaps TRBD1 (5 bases). In germline, CDR1 is SGHDT, CDR2 YYEEEE. This CDR3 has 14 residues. V lost 0 bases and J lost 5, with 8 bases in between. CDR3 sequence reads: CASSLGQRNEKLFF. CDR3 in DNA: TGTGCCAGCAGCTTGGGACAGAGAAATGAAAAACTGTTTTTT.

V and J are TRBV28 and TRBJ1-2; perhaps TRBD1 as D (6 bases). CDR1 and CDR2 from the germline V gene are MDHEN and SYDVKM. V was pared by 7 bases and J by 1 base, with 7 bases between. The length of the CDR3 is 12 residues. CDR3 in DNA: TGTGCCAGCACGGACAGTAACTATGGCTACACCTTC. Its translation: CASTDSNYGYTF.

This chain links TRBV2 with TRBJ2-5; D call uncertain. Per germline, CDR1 SNHLY and CDR2 FYNNEI. The CDR3 length is 12 residues. V lost 7 bases to trimming and J lost 2 bases, with 8 bases between them. The DNA of the CDR3 is TGTGCCAGCAAGGAGTCTCAAGAGACCCAGTACTTC. It encodes CASKESQETQYF.

The chain couples TRBV29-1 to TRBJ2-5; no clear D gene. From germline, CDR1 is SQVTM and CDR2 ANQGSEA. The ends were cut back, 4 bases at V and 0 bases at J, with 9 bases in the middle. The CDR3 totals 13 residues. The CDR3, as DNA: TGCAGCGTTGCCGAGCAGAACCAAGAGACCCAGTACTTC. Protein: CSVAEQNQETQYF.

CDR3 in DNA: TGTGCCAGCAGTTCCGGACCGGGACAGTCGCCCTATGGCTACACCTTC. It translates to CASSSGPGQSPYGYTF. V usage is TRBV6-6 and J usage is TRBJ1-2; 7 nucleotides line up with TRBD1. Per germline, CDR1 MNHNY and CDR2 SVGAGI (reference sequence). The J segment lost 4 bases and the V segment lost 4 bases, leaving 12 bases of the junction unmatched. This CDR3 region has 16 residues.

This sequence joins TRBV29-1 and TRBJ2-7; D is ambiguous. The CDR3 covers 11 residues. CDR1 is SQVTM and CDR2 is ANQGSEA in the germline V gene. Trimming stripped 4 bases from V and 6 bases from J, with 10 bases between. CDR3 in amino acids: CSVGLAAEQYF. The CDR3 DNA is TGCAGCGTTGGTCTGGCAGCCGAGCAGTACTTC.

The chain uses TRBV7-9 and TRBJ1-2; D unclear. The V gene lost 4 bases and the J gene lost 1 base, with 10 bases spanning the gap. Per the germline V gene, CDR1 is SEHNR and CDR2 is FQNEAQ (reference sequence). The CDR3 sequence is 14 residues long. The CDR3 is CASSSQQINYGYTF. CDR3 bases: TGTGCCAGCAGCTCTCAACAGATTAACTATGGCTACACCTTC.

This clone was detected only once. The genes are TRBV2 and TRBJ2-7; D tentatively reads TRBD1 or TRBD2 (6 bases each). The CDR3 extends over 15 amino acids. V lost 4 bases to trimming and J lost 6 bases, with 19 bases between them. Germline CDR1 and CDR2: SNHLY and FYNNEI. Written as DNA, the CDR3 is TGTGCCAGCAGTGGGGATCCCGGGGGCGTTGGCGAGCAGTACTTC. Its protein product is CASSGDPGGVGEQYF.

The genes are TRBV4-2 and TRBJ2-2, with 13 bases matching TRBD2. The germline V gene encodes CDR1 LGHNA and CDR2 YNFKEQ. The length of the CDR3 is 17 residues. The ends lost 5 bases at V and 4 bases at J; junction bases unmatched: 7. The CDR3 spells CASSMGLAGPGTGELFF. The DNA for the CDR3 is TGTGCCAGCAGCATGGGACTAGCGGGACCCGGCACCGGGGAGCTGTTTTTT.

This chain connects TRBV10-3 to TRBJ1-5; no definite D call. The CDR3 is 13 amino acids. V lost 8 bases and J lost 4, with 12 bases in between. Germline V gene data show CDR1 as ENHRY and CDR2 as SYGVKD. The DNA of the CDR3 is TGTGCCATCGGAGAGGCAGCAAATCAGCCCCAGCATTTT. Protein: CAIGEAANQPQHF.

This rearrangement joins TRBV4-3 to TRBJ2-3; TRBD1 or TRBD2 may be the D gene (5 bases each). Per the germline V gene, CDR1 is LGHNA and CDR2 is YSLEER. V lost 1 base and J 4 bases, leaving 15 bases between the germline ends. The CDR3 loop spans 16 amino acids. CDR3 amino acids: CASSQGVGETPDTQYF. DNA of the CDR3: TGCGCCAGCAGCCAAGGTGTGGGGGAGACCCCAGATACGCAGTATTTT.

This chain uses TRBV7-6 with TRBJ2-1, with 8 bases identical to TRBD2. The junction had 9 bases not matched to a gene; V was cut back by 5 bases and J by 6 bases. This CDR3 region has 15 residues. CDR1 and CDR2 from the germline V gene are SGHVS and FNYEAQ. This CDR3 is CASSPDSGSPNEQFF. The CDR3 DNA reads TGTGCCAGCAGCCCCGACAGCGGGAGCCCCAATGAGCAGTTCTTC. Complete variable domain (other parts from reference TRBV7-6 and TRBJ2-1): GAGVSQSPRYKVTKRGQDVALRCDPISGHVSLYWYRQALGQGPEFLTYFNYEAQQDKSGLPNDRFSAERPEGSISTLTIQRTEQRDSAMYRCASSPDSGSPNEQFFGPGTRLTVL.

V and J are TRBV6-5 and TRBJ2-7; 9 bases align to TRBD2. The germline V gene encodes CDR1 MNHEY and CDR2 SVGAGI. The V gene end was trimmed by 0 bases and the J gene end by 0 bases; junction bases not matched to a gene: 3. The CDR3 totals 16 residues. CDR3: CASSYSAGGSSYEQYF. CDR3 sequence (DNA): TGTGCCAGCAGTTACTCGGCGGGGGGGAGCTCCTACGAGCAGTACTTC.

The chain is built from TRBV2 and TRBJ1-1; 9 bases map to TRBD1. The CDR3 totals 14 residues. Looked up from germline, CDR1 is SNHLY and CDR2 is FYNNEI. The J segment lost 5 bases and the V segment lost 4 bases, leaving 5 bases of the junction unmatched. DNA of the CDR3: TGTGCCAGCAGTGTCCTACAGGGGGCTACTGAAGCTTTCTTT. Amino acids: CASSVLQGATEAFF.

This sequence joins TRBV5-1 and TRBJ1-1; TRBD1 is a possible D gene (5 bases). Trimming stripped 4 bases from V and 2 bases from J, with 15 bases between. The CDR3 has 15 residues. The V gene's germline CDR1 is SGHRS and CDR2 YFSETQ. The CDR3 loop is CASSPRGEGNTEAFF. CDR3 bases: TGCGCCAGCAGCCCTCGGGGGGAAGGCAACACTGAAGCTTTCTTT.

The V call is TRBV7-9, the J call TRBJ2-1, with D uncertain. This CDR3 has 16 amino acids. Germline assignment: CDR1 SEHNR and CDR2 FQNEAQ (reference sequence). With 1 base removed from V and 2 bases from J, the gap between germline ends came to 12 bases. The CDR3 coding sequence is TGTGCCAGCAGCTTAGAGTTCGGGTTCCCCTACAATGAGCAGTTCTTC. This codes for CASSLEFGFPYNEQFF.

The DNA for the CDR3 is TGTGCCAGCATGGGGCGGCTTGAAAAACTGTTTTTT. Its translation is CASMGRLEKLFF. The chain employs TRBV28 and TRBJ1-4; D may be TRBD1 (5 bases). Germline CDR1 and CDR2: MDHEN and SYDVKM. The CDR3 has 12 residues. Trimming pared 7 bases from V and 7 bases from J, leaving 10 bases between.

CDR3 nucleotide sequence: TGTGCCAGCAGTTCGGCCCAACGCAGTGATACGCAGTATTTT. Its protein is CASSSAQRSDTQYF. The genes are TRBV6-5 and TRBJ2-3; D remains ambiguous. CDR3 length: 14 amino acids. The germline gives CDR1 MNHEY, CDR2 SVGAGI. Trimming cost V 4 bases and J 6 bases, with 14 bases left between them.

The chain recombines TRBV2 with TRBJ2-1, with no clear D. The CDR3 totals 11 residues. Germline V gene lookup returns CDR1 SNHLY and CDR2 FYNNEI. The germline V and J ends were trimmed by 1 base and 5 bases, with 0 bases remaining between them. CDR3 nucleotide sequence: TGTGCCAGCAGTGAAGACAATGAGCAGTTCTTC. This encodes CASSEDNEQFF.

There are a few counts of this clone. The chain is built from TRBV4-3 and TRBJ2-6; D remains unclear. V was cut by 5 bases and J by 0 bases, with 5 bases left in between. This CDR3 comprises 14 residues. CDR1 is LGHNA, CDR2 YSLEER, per germline. CDR3 in amino acids: CASSSRSGANVLTF. The DNA for the CDR3 is TGCGCCAGCAGCTCTCGCTCTGGGGCCAACGTCCTGACTTTC.

This clone was detected once. CDR3 DNA: TGTGCCAGCAGCCCCCTGGGGCCGCGGGACACTGAAGCTTTCTTT. The encoded protein is CASSPLGPRDTEAFF. This chain uses TRBV9 with TRBJ1-1, with TRBD1 as a possible D gene (5 bases). The CDR3 covers 15 residues. Deletions cut 4 bases from V and 3 bases from J, with 16 bases between. Germline V CDR1 and CDR2: SGDLS, YYNGEE.